These 25 T cell receptor beta chains originate from one sample sequenced in a study of cytomegalovirus exposure and HLA in healthy donors. A multiplex PCR was run with 60 Vbeta primers and 13 Jbeta primers. This table comes from immunoSEQ multiplex PCR, and its TCRdb copy is limited to in-frame clones, with some not included. The sample includes about 150,000 clones, around 75% of them seen just once. Sequencing used PBMCs. The receptors derive from a woman aged 40 to 50 in good health and CMV-seronegative.

The rearrangement links TRBV10-3 to TRBJ1-1; D perhaps matches TRBD1 (5 bases). Trimming took 6 bases from V and 4 from J, leaving 12 bases between them. The CDR3 has 13 residues. Germline CDR1 is ENHRY and CDR2 is SYGVKD. CDR3 loop: CAISRQYGTEAFF. CDR3 coding DNA: TGTGCCATCAGCAGACAGTATGGCACTGAAGCTTTCTTT.

This chain connects TRBV7-9 to TRBJ1-1; D might be TRBD1 (6 bases). From germline, CDR1 is SEHNR and CDR2 FQNEAQ (reference sequence). CDR3 size: 14 residues. Deletions cut 5 bases from V and 1 base from J, with 11 bases between. This chain's CDR3 is CASSQPQGNTEAFF. In DNA, the CDR3 is TGTGCCAGCAGCCAACCACAGGGGAACACTGAAGCTTTCTTT.

This clone was observed a single time. The chain carries TRBV27 and TRBJ2-7, with D possibly TRBD2 on 6 matching bases. Trimming took 4 bases from V and 5 from J, leaving 12 bases between them. Per germline, CDR1 MNHEY and CDR2 SMNVEV (reference sequence). The length of the CDR3 is 13 residues. The CDR3 nucleotides read TGTGCCAGCAGTTACGGGGGAGGCGACGAGCAGTACTTC. Translated, it gives CASSYGGGDEQYF.

V usage is TRBV5-6 and J usage is TRBJ1-6, with D possibly matching TRBD1 (6 bases). Per the germline V gene, CDR1 is SGHDT and CDR2 is YYEEEE. V lost 4 bases and J lost 6, with 17 bases in between. The CDR3 runs 16 residues. CDR3 coding DNA: TGTGCCAGCAGCCCCTACGGGGGGGCGACTAATTCACCCCTCCACTTT. It yields the protein CASSPYGGATNSPLHF.

In the case of this clone: The junction shows a germline mismatch at one end, possibly a read error. The V gene is TRBV5-6, the J gene TRBJ2-5; 10 nucleotides align to TRBD1. The CDR3 runs 18 residues. CDR1 and CDR2 (germline): SGHDT, YYEEEE. The CDR3 sequence: CASSPVRDRGHPREAQYF. In DNA form, the CDR3 reads TGTGCCAGCAGCCCAGTCCGGGACAGGGGCCACCCGAGAGAGGCCCAGTACTTC.

V is TRBV7-2 and J is TRBJ2-5, with TRBD1 identical over 7 bases. Per the germline V gene, CDR1 is SGHTA and CDR2 is FQGNSA. The V gene end was trimmed by 4 bases and the J gene end by 5 bases; junction bases not matched to a gene: 1. The CDR3 spans 12 residues. CDR3 sequence: CASSYRGETQYF. CDR3 bases: TGTGCCAGCAGCTACAGGGGCGAGACCCAGTACTTC.

The chain couples TRBV19 to TRBJ1-2; TRBD1 matches at 12 bases. The trim removed 5 bases at V and 1 base at J, leaving 8 bases unmatched. Per the germline V gene, CDR1 is LNHDA and CDR2 is SQIVND (reference sequence). CDR3 length: 17 amino acids. This CDR3 reads CASSSRDRGPYNYGYTF. The CDR3 coding sequence is TGTGCCAGTAGTTCCCGGGACAGGGGGCCCTATAACTATGGCTACACCTTC.

This sequence joins TRBV4-1 and TRBJ1-5, with D possibly TRBD1 on 6 matching bases. The germline CDR1 and CDR2 sequences are MGHRA and YSYEKL. This CDR3 spans 16 amino acids. V shed 2 bases and J shed 5 bases, with 16 bases lying between them. CDR3 protein: CASSQPGAGGDQPQHF. In nucleotides, the CDR3 is TGCGCCAGCAGCCAACCGGGGGCCGGGGGGGATCAGCCCCAGCATTTT.

A single count supports this clone. V usage is TRBV18 and J usage is TRBJ2-2; 7 bases are a match to TRBD2. This CDR3 spans 16 amino acids. Germline-derived CDR1 and CDR2 are KGHSH and LQKENI. Trimming took 6 bases from V and 0 from J; bases not matched to a gene: 7. CDR3 sequence (DNA): TGTGCCAGCTCCGTAACTAGCGCAGCGAACACCGGGGAGCTGTTTTTT. Its protein is CASSVTSAANTGELFF.

The chain carries TRBV11-2 and TRBJ2-1, with 9 bases matching TRBD1. The J segment lost 7 bases and the V segment lost 1 base, leaving 11 bases of the junction unmatched. The germline V gene has CDR1 SGHAT and CDR2 FQNNGV. The CDR3 covers 17 residues. The CDR3 loop reads CASSLGTRTGVRNEQFF. Here the CDR3 DNA reads TGTGCCAGCAGCTTAGGCACTAGGACAGGGGTGAGGAATGAGCAGTTCTTC.

The chain employs TRBV27 and TRBJ1-2, with 8 bases that match TRBD1. The CDR3 loop spans 12 amino acids. Looked up from germline, CDR1 is MNHEY and CDR2 is SMNVEV (reference sequence). The trim removed 8 bases at V and 5 bases at J, leaving 4 bases unmatched. CDR3 coding DNA: TGTGCCAGCCGGACAGGGTCGTATGGCTACACCTTC. Its protein product is CASRTGSYGYTF.

This clone was found a few times. The chain recombines TRBV9 with TRBJ1-2; TRBD1 agrees at 7 bases. With 0 bases clipped from V and 3 bases from J, the junction kept 2 bases outside the gene matches. The CDR3 extends over 14 amino acids. Germline V lookup: CDR1 SGDLS, CDR2 YYNGEE. The CDR3 bases are TGTGCCAGCAGCGTAGCGGGACAGCACTATGGCTACACCTTC. This sequence encodes CASSVAGQHYGYTF.

This chain connects TRBV5-4 to TRBJ1-1; 9 bases align to TRBD1. Germline V gene lookup returns CDR1 SGHNT and CDR2 YYREEE (reference sequence). The V segment lost 4 bases and the J segment 3 bases; nucleotides outside the gene matches: 7. CDR3 length equals 15 residues. CDR3 sequence reads: CASSIPGQGDTEAFF. In DNA, the CDR3 is TGTGCCAGCAGCATTCCGGGACAGGGTGACACTGAAGCTTTCTTT.

The V call is TRBV2, the J call TRBJ2-5; D is undetermined. The V gene's germline CDR1 is SNHLY and CDR2 FYNNEI. The CDR3 extends over 11 amino acids. The V end lost 4 bases, the J end lost 11 bases, and 11 bases lay between the germline ends. The CDR3 nucleotides read TGTGCCAGCAGTGGCTTCGAGGAGCAGTACTTC. This gives the protein CASSGFEEQYF.

The chain couples TRBV28 to TRBJ1-1; tentatively, D is TRBD1 (6 bases). The length of the CDR3 is 15 residues. In germline, CDR1 is MDHEN, CDR2 SYDVKM. Trimming cost V 6 bases and J 1 base, with 15 bases left between them. The CDR3 nucleotides are TGTGCCAGCAGACCGAGGGGGTTCGGGAACACTGAAGCTTTCTTT. It encodes CASRPRGFGNTEAFF.

The V call is TRBV28, the J call TRBJ1-5; 7 nucleotides line up with TRBD1. The germline gives CDR1 MDHEN, CDR2 SYDVKM. CDR3 size: 13 residues. The junction had 6 bases not matched to a gene; V was cut back by 10 bases and J by 3 bases. The CDR3 here is CATEGQLNQPQHF. CDR3 DNA: TGTGCCACTGAGGGACAGCTCAATCAGCCCCAGCATTTT.

The chain carries TRBV5-1 and TRBJ2-5, with D possibly matching TRBD1 (5 bases). The last part of the DNA fits TRBJ2-7 better; the J call may be wrong. The CDR3 extends over 14 amino acids. Germline V gene lookup returns CDR1 SGHRS and CDR2 YFSETQ. As DNA, the CDR3 is TGCGCCAGCAGCTTGGGGTTGGGGCTCTACGAGCAGTACTTC. Amino acid sequence: CASSLGLGLYEQYF.

The chain links TRBV15 to TRBJ1-4; possibly TRBD1 for D (5 bases). The V end lost 4 bases, the J end lost 8 bases, and 14 bases lay between the germline ends. Per the germline V gene, CDR1 is LNHNV and CDR2 is YYDKDF (reference sequence). The length of the CDR3 is 14 residues. Here the CDR3 reads CATSTKYGGEKLFF. The CDR3 bases are TGTGCCACCAGCACCAAATATGGGGGGGAAAAACTGTTTTTT.

This rearrangement joins TRBV7-8 to TRBJ1-1; D is perhaps TRBD1 (6 bases). Trimming pared 3 bases from V and 0 bases from J, leaving 17 bases between. CDR3 length: 17 residues. The germline gives CDR1 SGHVS, CDR2 FQNEAQ. CDR3 residues: CASSFRQDFSLNTEAFF. CDR3 coding DNA: TGTGCCAGCAGCTTCCGACAGGACTTTTCTCTGAACACTGAAGCTTTCTTT.

This chain uses TRBV29-1 with TRBJ2-2; no clear D gene. Trimming shortened V by 4 bases and J by 3 bases, and 6 bases separated the two germline ends. In germline, CDR1 is SQVTM, CDR2 ANQGSEA. This CDR3 is 12 amino acids long. Here the CDR3 DNA reads TGCAGCGTTGTCCAGGACACCGGGGAGCTGTTTTTT. It codes for CSVVQDTGELFF.

This sequence joins TRBV5-1 and TRBJ2-7; 7 nucleotides line up with TRBD1. The CDR3 runs to 16 residues. Losses at the gene ends were 4 bases for V and 2 bases for J; bases not matched to a gene: 12. Germline V gene data show CDR1 as SGHRS and CDR2 as YFSETQ. Written as DNA, the CDR3 is TGCGCCAGCAGCGTTGGACGACAGGGATCCCCCTACGAGCAGTACTTC. Amino acids: CASSVGRQGSPYEQYF. Complete variable domain (other parts from reference TRBV5-1 and TRBJ2-7): KAGVTQTPRYLIKTRGQQVTLSCSPISGHRSVSWYQQTPGQGLQFLFEYFSETQRNKGNFPGRFSGRQFSNSRSEMNVSTLELGDSALYLCASSVGRQGSPYEQYFGPGTRLTVT.

The chain links TRBV7-9 to TRBJ2-2; 9 bases agree with TRBD2. The J segment lost 1 base and the V segment lost 8 bases, leaving 8 bases of the junction unmatched. Germline V gene sequence: CDR1 SEHNR, CDR2 FQNEAQ (reference sequence). The CDR3 loop spans 16 amino acids. The CDR3 nucleotides read TGTGCCAGCCGGCTAGCGGGATCAGAGAACACCGGGGAGCTGTTTTTT. This gives the protein CASRLAGSENTGELFF.

This clone was seen just once. The chain has TRBV7-8 and TRBJ2-1; perhaps TRBD1 as D (5 bases). The CDR3 covers 16 residues. Germline CDR1 is SGHVS and CDR2 is FQNEAQ. The V end lost 2 bases, the J end lost 6 bases, and 17 bases lay between the germline ends. As DNA, the CDR3 is TGTGCCAGCAGCTTATCAGGGATCATTTTAAGCAATGAGCAGTTCTTC. Translating gives CASSLSGIILSNEQFF.

This chain links TRBV6-5 with TRBJ1-2; no clear D gene. The CDR3 is 16 amino acids. V dropped 3 bases and J dropped 8 bases, with 22 bases sitting between them. The germline V gene encodes CDR1 MNHEY and CDR2 SVGAGI. The CDR3 protein is CASSYNGEASADGYTF. The CDR3 DNA reads TGTGCCAGCAGTTATAACGGTGAGGCGTCAGCGGACGGCTACACCTTC.

This clone was recorded only once. This chain links TRBV28 with TRBJ2-3, with 8 bases lining up with TRBD1. Per germline, CDR1 MDHEN and CDR2 SYDVKM. The CDR3 totals 14 residues. The J segment lost 3 bases and the V segment lost 7 bases, leaving 6 bases of the junction unmatched. Here the CDR3 reads CASTLDRVTDTQYF. The CDR3, as DNA: TGTGCCAGCACCCTGGACAGGGTTACAGATACGCAGTATTTT.